These 20 T cell receptor beta chains originate from one sample sequenced in a study of Graves' ophthalmopathy and Graves' hyperthyroidism. The authors amplified TCR beta CDR3 regions from RNA transcripts. HTBI primers served in a first-round RT-PCR, which a second-round multiplex PCR followed. MiXCR, applied by TCRdb to the multiplex PCR reads, yields one record per CDR3 protein. Of hundreds of thousands of distinct CDR3 sequences listed, over 40% were seen once; the top ten hold 3% to 4%. Sequencing was carried out using peripheral blood. The receptors originated from an adult man with Graves' ophthalmopathy.

The chain carries TRBV29-1 and TRBJ2-5, with 9 nucleotides matching TRBD1. This CDR3 is 14 amino acids long. Germline assignment: CDR1 SQVTM and CDR2 ANQGSEA. V trimming: 7 bases; J trimming: 5 bases; junction bases outside the gene matches: 11. CDR3 loop: CSADSQGAQETQYF. The DNA of the CDR3 is TGCAGCGCCGACTCACAGGGGGCGCAGGAGACCCAGTACTTC.

This clonotype has only a few counts. The V and J genes are TRBV19 and TRBJ2-7, with D perhaps given as TRBD1 or TRBD2 (6 bases each). Between the trimmed V and J ends, which lost 6 bases and 4 bases, there was a span of 13 bases. Per the germline V gene, CDR1 is LNHDA and CDR2 is SQIVND (reference sequence). This CDR3 is 13 amino acids long. The CDR3: CASSAGHLYEQYF. CDR3 in DNA: TGTGCCAGTAGCGCGGGACACCTTTACGAGCAGTACTTC. The whole variable domain, filled in from reference TRBV19 and TRBJ2-7, reads DGGITQSPKYLFRKEGQNVTLSCEQNLNHDAMYWYRQDPGQGLRLIYYSQIVNDFQKGDIAEGYSVSREKKESFPLTVTSAQKNPTAFYLCASSAGHLYEQYFGPGTRLTVT.

This clonotype has just a few counts. As DNA, the CDR3 is TGCGCCAGCAGCCAAGATGTCAGGGGAGATCAGCCCCAGCATTTT. Encoded protein: CASSQDVRGDQPQHF. V usage is TRBV4-3 and J usage is TRBJ1-5, with D possibly TRBD1 on 6 matching bases. Trimming stripped 0 bases from V and 5 bases from J, with 11 bases between. CDR1 is LGHNA and CDR2 is YSLEER in the germline V gene. CDR3 length equals 15 residues.

This sequence joins TRBV29-1 and TRBJ2-2, with 9 bases matching TRBD2. The germline gives CDR1 SQVTM, CDR2 ANQGSEA. The CDR3 runs 15 residues. V shed 6 bases and J 1 base; nucleotides not matched to a gene: 6. The CDR3 DNA reads as TGCAGCGTGGCAAGACTAGCGGTGAACACCGGGGAGCTGTTTTTT. Protein product: CSVARLAVNTGELFF.

The sample holds many counts of this clonotype. The rearrangement uses TRBV10-3 and TRBJ1-2; tentatively, D is TRBD1 (6 bases). The germline V gene encodes CDR1 ENHRY and CDR2 SYGVKD. V lost 10 bases, J lost 3 bases, and 12 bases lay in between. CDR3 length equals 12 residues. CDR3 in DNA: TGTGCCAGCAGGGGAGGGTACTATGGCTACACCTTC. The encoded protein is CASRGGYYGYTF.

Notes on this clonotype: It may be a read error: a sequence one base away is much more abundant. The gene calls are TRBV2 and TRBJ1-1; perhaps TRBD1 as D (5 bases). The CDR3 totals 11 residues. Looked up from germline, CDR1 is SNHLY and CDR2 is FYNNEI. Trimming took off 7 bases at V and 8 bases at J, with 11 bases between the two ends. The CDR3 here is CASKGLVEAFF. CDR3 nucleotide sequence: TGTGCCAGCAAGGGGTTGGTAGAAGCTTTCTTT.

The chain has TRBV7-3 and TRBJ2-5, with D perhaps TRBD1 (6 bases). The CDR3 has 15 residues. V shed 2 bases and J shed 3 bases, with 13 bases lying between them. Germline CDR1 is SGHTA and CDR2 is FQGTGA. CDR3 in amino acids: CASSLDQPGEETQYF. The CDR3 DNA is TGTGCCAGCAGCTTAGATCAACCAGGGGAAGAGACCCAGTACTTC.

The chain has TRBV10-2 and TRBJ2-5, with 13 bases identical to TRBD2. V lost 8 bases to trimming and J lost 4 bases; unmatched junction nucleotides: 7. Per the germline V gene, CDR1 is WSHSY and CDR2 is SAAADI. The CDR3 length is 15 residues. The CDR3 nucleotides read TGCGCCAGCGGACTAGCGGGAGTTGGTCTAGAGACCCAGTACTTC. It encodes CASGLAGVGLETQYF.

This clonotype has at least ten counts. The genes are TRBV2 and TRBJ1-2, with D possibly matching TRBD1 (6 bases). This CDR3 is built from 11 residues. Germline V gene data show CDR1 as SNHLY and CDR2 as FYNNEI. This chain's CDR3 is CAREGDYGYTF. CDR3 coding DNA: TGTGCTAGAGAGGGGGACTATGGCTACACCTTC.

This clonotype has a single count. The chain recombines TRBV7-2 with TRBJ2-5; TRBD2 matches 16 bases. The J call may be mistaken, given a closer DNA end match to TRBJ2-1. Per germline, CDR1 SGHTA and CDR2 FQGNSA. This CDR3 contains 15 residues. The CDR3 sequence: CASSPGTSGRAEQFF. In DNA form, the CDR3 reads TGTGCCAGTTCACCCGGGACTAGCGGGAGGGCGGAGCAGTTCTTC.

This clonotype has at least ten counts. The chain couples TRBV29-1 to TRBJ1-3, with D unclear. The CDR3 runs to 13 residues. Trimming shortened V by 2 bases and J by 2 bases, and 7 bases separated the two germline ends. Germline assignment: CDR1 SQVTM and CDR2 ANQGSEA. CDR3 nucleotides: TGCAGCGTTGAACAGTCCGCTGGAAACACCATATATTTT. It is translated as CSVEQSAGNTIYF.

This clonotype was picked up many times. The J gene is TRBJ2-5, the V gene TRBV7-9; TRBD1 or TRBD2 may be the D gene (5 bases each). CDR3 length: 13 residues. Germline V gives CDR1 SEHNR, CDR2 FQNEAQ (reference sequence). Trimming took off 5 bases at V and 14 bases at J, with 21 bases between the two ends. The CDR3 nucleotides read TGTGCCAGCAGCCAGAGCTTTGTCAGGGACCCTTACTTC. Translation gives CASSQSFVRDPYF.

This clonotype was counted once. The germline gene is not matched at one end of the junction; a read error may be the cause. This sequence joins TRBV12-3 or TRBV12-4 and TRBJ2-2; a possible D gene is TRBD1 (6 bases). The CDR3 extends over 14 amino acids. The CDR3 region is CASRLSRGYNEQFF. CDR3 sequence (DNA): TGTGCCAGCAGGCTGTCCAGGGGTTACAATGAGCAGTTTTTT.

The table lists this clonotype with a few counts. V usage is TRBV4-1 and J usage is TRBJ2-2; D call uncertain. CDR1 and CDR2 (germline): MGHRA, YSYEKL. Trimming removed 1 base at V and 0 bases at J, with 9 bases between. The CDR3 length is 16 residues. The chain's CDR3 is CASSQGYGSNTGELFF. CDR3 sequence (DNA): TGCGCCAGCAGCCAAGGTTACGGGTCGAACACCGGGGAGCTGTTTTTT.

This clonotype appeared once. The chain recombines TRBV19 with TRBJ2-7, with 13 bases aligning to TRBD2. The DNA end favors TRBJ2-1, so the J call may be wrong. The CDR3 length is 16 residues. Germline CDR1 and CDR2: LNHDA and SQIVND (reference sequence). In DNA, the CDR3 is TGTGCCAGTAGTATGACTAGCGGGAGGTCCTACAATGAGCAGTTCTTC. Protein product: CASSMTSGRSYNEQFF.

The chain has TRBV4-3 and TRBJ2-7; D is possibly TRBD2 (6 bases). Germline CDR1 reads LGHNA; CDR2 reads YSLEER. There are 14 residues in the CDR3. The germline V and J ends were trimmed by 0 bases and 6 bases, with 12 bases remaining between them. CDR3 sequence (DNA): TGCGCCAGCAGCCAAGAAAGGCAGGGAGGCGAGCAGTACTTC. Amino acids: CASSQERQGGEQYF.

The rearrangement joins TRBV2 to TRBJ1-2; 9 nucleotides agree with TRBD1. CDR3 length: 12 residues. Trimming cost V 7 bases and J 5 bases; bases outside gene matches: 2. In germline, CDR1 is SNHLY, CDR2 FYNNEI. The CDR3 nucleotides are TGTGCCAGCATGGGACAGGGTTATGGCTACACCTTC. This sequence encodes CASMGQGYGYTF. Full variable domain (missing parts from reference TRBV2 and TRBJ1-2): EPEVTQTPSHQVTQMGQEVILRCVPISNHLYFYWYRQILGQKVEFLVSFYNNEISEKSEIFDDQFSVERPDGSNFTLKIRSTKLEDSAMYFCASMGQGYGYTFGSGTRLTVV.

This clonotype has a count of ten or more. The chain carries TRBV2 and TRBJ1-2; D not certain. This CDR3 region has 14 residues. Trimming removed 4 bases from V and 4 bases from J, with 13 bases in between. Germline V lookup: CDR1 SNHLY, CDR2 FYNNEI. The CDR3 sequence is CASSVKGISYGYTF. The DNA for the CDR3 is TGTGCCAGCAGTGTTAAGGGAATAAGCTATGGCTACACCTTC.

This clonotype is a singleton in its sample. The chain combines TRBV2 with TRBJ1-1; D is perhaps TRBD1 (5 bases). The length of the CDR3 is 14 residues. Germline V lookup: CDR1 SNHLY, CDR2 FYNNEI. V was trimmed by 4 bases and J by 6 bases, leaving 15 bases between them. The CDR3 loop reads CASSVMGGSAEAFF. The CDR3 DNA sequence: TGTGCCAGCAGTGTGATGGGGGGTTCCGCTGAAGCTTTCTTT.

This clonotype was counted at least ten times. The V call is TRBV7-9, the J call TRBJ2-7, with a weak D call TRBD1 (6 bases). Germline loops: CDR1 SEHNR, CDR2 FQNEAQ (reference sequence). There are 13 residues in the CDR3. V was pared by 5 bases and J by 4 bases, with 12 bases between. CDR3 protein: CASSLDQGYEQYF. CDR3 DNA: TGTGCCAGCAGCCTGGATCAGGGGTACGAGCAGTACTTC.